This T cell receptor (beta chain) derives from a study of identical twins. V was shortened by 1 base and J by 6 bases, with 11 bases between the two germline ends. The germline V gene has CDR1 SGDLS and CDR2 YYNGEE. The CDR3 has 14 amino acids. This clonotype appeared a few times. TCRdb ran MiXCR on the 5' RACE reads and lists one entry per CDR3 protein. This sample carries fewer than 650,000 distinct CDR3 sequences, 7.5% to 10% of them seen once, and the ten largest clones take roughly 3.2%. These data also featured in a second study, about yellow fever vaccine responses in identical twins.

This receptor was obtained from a woman in her late teens or twenties in good health. Source material: PBMCs. The chain employs TRBV9 and TRBJ2-1; possible D gene TRBD2, 5 bases. The CDR3 nucleotides read TGTGCCAGCAGCGTAAAAAGCGGCGGCAATGAGCAGTTCTTC. It yields the protein CASSVKSGGNEQFF.